This T cell receptor beta chain was documented in a study of blood T cell repertoires in COVID-19. CDR1 and CDR2 (germline): SGHAT, FQDESV (reference sequence). This CDR3 spans 13 amino acids. Trimming stripped 8 bases from V and 0 bases from J, with 10 bases between. Clones were sequenced by immunoSEQ multiplex PCR, and TCRdb holds only the in-frame ones, with some missing. The sample lists 400,000 to 450,000 clones, 85% to 90% occurring once. Participants came from roughly 23 US areas, aged about 18 to 100 years. Recovered Cohort 3 donors showed two negative PCRs, clearance, or symptom resolution. Material for sequencing was PBMCs or T cells enriched from blood (not recorded which). This TCR came from a man aged 25 to 45 who had recovered from COVID-19. This chain uses TRBV11-1 with TRBJ1-2, with D perhaps matching TRBD1 (6 bases). CDR3 loop: CASSRTANYGYTF. CDR3 nucleotide sequence: TGTGCCAGCTCACGGACAGCTAACTATGGCTACACCTTC.